This entry concerns a single T cell receptor beta chain. No antigen is known for it. No qualities accompany the bases; no much larger clone lies one base away. The library came from the immunoSEQ multiplex PCR assay. For the multiplex PCR, a mixture combining 60 forward primers for TCR Vbeta segments and 13 reverse primers for TCR Jbeta segments was used. A multiplex PCR assay on genomic DNA amplified the CDR3 region of rearranged TCR beta genes. On the Illumina HiSeq System, the amplified TCR beta libraries were sequenced as 87-base-pair reads. Regarding the original processing steps: A later analysis counted tens of millions of unique TCR beta chains across the 640 or so repertoires, and 9 million to 14 million of these chains were shared by at least two donors. To remove PCR and sequencing errors, raw reads were error-corrected and collapsed into unique sequences using a nearest-neighbor algorithm that merged closely related sequences. Alignment of CDR3 sequences to IMGT reference sequences was used to assign V, D and J gene segments. For a sequence to be retained, a match of at least six nucleotides to both a V gene segment and a J gene segment was required. Rearrangements were classified as productive when the CDR3 lacked stop codons and remained in frame with V and J, and all other rearrangements were classified as non-productive. Following IMGT convention, CDR3 was defined as the stretch from the second conserved V-encoded cysteine to the conserved J-encoded phenylalanine. The earlier analysis of fewer than 700 of the donors excluded sequences that lacked an unambiguous match to a single V gene segment. In an earlier analysis of 450 to 750 of the donors, a V segment was called functional when productive rearrangements were above 56.7%, and segregating when the standard deviation between donors exceeded 5%. A statistical classification framework was built to diagnose cytomegalovirus status from the catalog of TCR beta chain sequences. In a later analysis, TCR nucleotide sequences were compared against IMGT/GENE-DB human TR gene sequences so that V and J genes could be assigned. A later analysis assigned CDR3 sequences and most-parsimonious VDJ recombination scenarios with the TCRdist pipeline. In a later analysis, every TCR beta chain was defined by the combination of its CDR3 amino acid sequence and its V-gene family, and reads without a unique V-gene family were dropped. To address suspected cross-contamination and a sequencing artifact, a later analysis removed roughly 640 highly shared, low-generation-probability nucleotide sequences. For each public chain, a later analysis derived a clonal expansion index from normalized ranks of inferred template counts within each repertoire. In a later analysis, generation probabilities were computed using a VDJ recombination model fitted to out-of-frame rearrangements, and the results were checked against IGoR. In a later analysis, TCR-TCR, TCR-HLA and TCR-CMV co-occurrence was scored with hypergeometric tests, and a repertoire-size bias correction was applied to TCR pairs. False discovery rates were estimated in a later analysis by permuting HLA or CMV assignments 20 times. In a later analysis, co-occurring TCRs were grouped using DBSCAN, with TCRdist sequence similarity added in when clustering inside HLA-allele-positive subsets. Repertoires with fewer than 30,000 or more than 120,000 public chains were left out of co-occurrence clustering, as were five repertoires with anomalous nucleotide sharing. Here the immuneACCESS table is served through TCRdb, limited to in-frame sequences with V and J called. Missing clones are a known gap in these copies; in checked studies unresolved V genes cover under half, and the rest lacks a known reason. The V and J calls and clone size come from that table; D and trimming were worked out from the DNA. The sample profile shows 150,000 to 200,000 clones; 80% to 85% of them were found once. The ten largest clonotypes hold roughly 4.3% of the sample.

The entry originates in a study of cytomegalovirus exposure and HLA in healthy donors listed by TCRdb under 2017. Notes on the research overall: An earlier analysis of approximately 640 of the donors reported more than 250 Gb of sequence data and 117 million unique TCR beta sequences from roughly 180 million T cells. The study aimed to test whether signatures of past pathogen exposure could be identified by cataloging public T cell receptors. Roughly 310 gigabases of sequencing data and 78 million or so unique TCR sequences were included in an early release covering about 700 HLA-typed donors. Alongside the repertoire data, information on donor age, sex, ethnicity and CMV serostatus was compiled. The study used immunosequencing to profile the T cell repertoires of hundreds of subjects and linked those repertoires to cytomegalovirus serostatus. A separate validation cohort of about 110 different subjects was used in addition to the roughly 640-subject first cohort. On average, over 200,000 unique TCR beta nucleotide sequences were sequenced per donor among several hundred genotyped donors of the cohort, with 15% to 20% of those sequences being non-productive. In a later genetic analysis, genome-wide SNP genotypes for about three fifths of the 666 donors were used, and that subset was treated as a discovery cohort. Class I and class II HLA loci were covered by the typing at four-digit resolution. Rather than drawing on any new phenotypic data, the later analysis identified candidate immune exposures from TCR beta sequences and the way those sequences occurred across donors. Every repertoire in the discovery cohort had been generated on one and the same sequencing platform. In a later analysis, previously published TCR beta repertoires from several hundred donors were re-analyzed and high-resolution HLA genotyping was added so that TCR occurrence patterns could be studied. The study combined high-throughput TCR immunosequencing, statistical association of individual TCRs with disease status, and machine learning to predict cytomegalovirus infection status. Typing coverage differed by locus: A, B, C, DRB1 and DQB1 were typed in roughly 620-640 donors, DQA1 in approximately 520, DPA1 in around 600, and DPB1 in around 440. Of the roughly 400 genotyped donors, 65% to 90% fell in the genetic ancestry cluster associated with self-reported Caucasian donors. A handful of DR-DQ haplotypes were treated as single units for association and clustering because of strong linkage in the cohort. To decide whether each TCR beta V gene segment behaved as functional or pseudogenic, an earlier analysis of some 580 of the donors relied on high-throughput TCR beta sequencing.

What the study reported, not specific to this receptor: Across donors, most TCR sequences were observed very rarely, whereas some public TCRs were present in many individuals. Only TCR beta chains were sequenced in this cohort, and the absence of alpha or paired-chain data limited detectable features. The only immune exposure information available for the cohort was CMV serostatus. In a later analysis, TCR association rates were found to vary across HLA loci, with the most associated TCRs seen for DRB1 alleles and the fewest for HLA-C alleles. The earlier analysis of almost 600 of the donors excluded fewer than 20 rarely observed V segments, including chromosome 9 orphons, because counts were too low. According to a later analysis, parvovirus B19, influenza, CMV and Epstein-Barr virus appeared linked to several top co-occurrence clusters. A group of highly shared sequence variants was considered likely to be a technical artifact of the sequencing pipeline. A further reported finding was that TCR beta sequences accurately predicted the HLA-A and HLA-B alleles for most subjects in the first cohort. In a later analysis, about 16,000 TCR beta sequences were associated with specific HLA alleles at a false discovery rate of 0.05. The authors suggested that the approach could potentially be extended to other disease states and immunological phenotypes. Assigning TCR associations to individual alleles was difficult when HLA alleles, especially DR and DQ, strongly co-occurred. Because some donors lacked HLA typing at each locus, the association tests relied only on the typed subset. The classifier was reported to diagnose cytomegalovirus status with high specificity and sensitivity in both the original cohort and the validation cohort. Presence/absence analyses assumed roughly uniform sequencing depth across donors, an assumption that may not hold. A later genetic analysis reported fewer N-insertions in productive TCRs among donors in an Asian-associated ancestry cluster than the approximately 670-donor mean. The study listed approximately 160 TCR beta chains as associated with cytomegalovirus. Because the 87-base-pair reads could not distinguish some IMGT-functional V segments, including TRBV6-2 and TRBV6-3, those segments were excluded. In a later analysis, HLA-associated TCR beta chains were found to be more clonally expanded and to have lower generation probabilities than equally common non-associated chains. In an earlier analysis of some 550 of the donors, most TCR beta V segments were observed in productive rearrangements about 90% or about 30% of the time, broadly matching IMGT annotations. In a later genetic analysis, a missense DCLRE1C variant was associated with V-gene and J-gene trimming of TCR beta chains, and the association was replicated in an independent cohort. Linkage disequilibrium might explain the correlated functional status among segregating V segments, but an unknown experimental factor could not be ruled out. Three of the identified cytomegalovirus-associated TCR beta chains were confirmed in vitro to be specific for cytomegalovirus antigens. Most CMV-associated TCR beta chains appeared to be HLA-restricted in a later analysis, and the HLA associations seemed to be driven largely by CMV exposure.

The cohort was made up of roughly 670 healthy bone marrow donors. Cohort members were all nominally healthy when sampled, although unrecorded immune exposures were likely present. The donor was CMV seropositive and was included in the group of 300 or so seropositive cohort members. A peripheral blood sample was collected from each donor, and TCR beta sequencing was performed on peripheral blood mononuclear cells. Genomic DNA was extracted from the blood cell samples with the Qiagen DNeasy Blood Extraction Kit. As encoded in the germline V gene, CDR1 is SGHTA while CDR2 is FQGNSA. V is clipped by 0 bases and J by 0 bases, and the sequence between their germline boundaries is 13 bases long. From the cysteine through the phenylalanine, the CDR3 covers 17 amino acids. The DNA shown is the 51-base CDR3, in frame from base 1.

This receptor was taken from a man in his fifties in good health and CMV-seropositive. Material: PBMCs. Here the chain combines TRBV7-2 and TRBJ2-3; 5 matching bases give a weak D call of TRBD2. In nucleotide form, the sequence is TGTGCCAGCAGCTTAGCGGCGGGCGGACCTAGCACAGATACGCAGTATTTT. Translated, it reads CASSLAAGGPSTDTQYF. Where the CDR3 stops, the reference TRBV7-2 and TRBJ2-3 genes take over; the full variable domain is GAGVSQSPSNKVTEKGKDVELRCDPISGHTALYWYRQSLGQGLEFLIYFQGNSAPDKSGLPSDRFSAERTGGSVSTLTIQRTQQEDSAVYLCASSLAAGGPSTDTQYFGPGTRLTVL.